The TCR beta chain described here comes from a study of cytotoxic CD8 clonotypes in ibrutinib-treated CLL. Study at large: Partial responses totalled 24 and complete responses 2; after median about six years, about 15 remained remitted and approximately twelve progressed.

Between the trimmed V and J ends, which lost 0 bases and 7 bases, there was a span of 16 bases. Germline V lookup: CDR1 SGHNT, CDR2 YYREEE (reference sequence). The CDR3 loop spans 15 amino acids. TCRdb's table, derived via immunoSEQ multiplex PCR, lists solely in-frame clones and lacks some. The sample includes about 92,000 clones, 77% seen only once; the top ten take 20% to 25%. Study-level points and caveats: Baseline clonality, above age-matched healthy donor levels, tracked circulating CD8+ T-cell counts.

Turning to this clone: The antigen remains undetermined.

Sequenced here: PBMCs, sampled after 24 months of ibrutinib treatment. The TCR sequence derives from a human donor with chronic lymphocytic leukemia. This chain links TRBV5-4 with TRBJ1-2; D is undetermined. CDR3 region: CASSLVGKLTFGYTF. As DNA, the CDR3 is TGTGCCAGCAGCTTGGTTGGGAAACTAACATTTGGCTACACCTTC.